This T cell receptor (beta chain) was profiled in a study of T-cell memory formation after mild COVID-19. Regarding the study as a whole: Clones that shrank (day 15 to 85) were balanced CD4/CD8, whereas later expanders leaned CD4+. CD4+ contracting clones were mainly CM and EM; CD8+ ones, EMRA. Nothing confirmed that second-wave clones peaking on day 37 were specific for SARS-CoV-2.

The sample holds a few counts of this clonotype. Antigen unknown. Constant-segment-primed 5'RACE gave TCR alpha and TCR beta cDNA libraries with sample barcodes and UMIs. TCRdb reanalysed the 5' RACE reads using MiXCR and keeps one entry per CDR3 protein. The repertoire consists of 45,000 to 65,000 distinct CDR3 sequences, with more than 9% occurring once and the leading ten covering more than 0.95%. The CDR3 spans 15 residues. Germline loops: CDR1 SGHTA, CDR2 FQGNSA. Trimming shortened V by 6 bases and J by 2 bases, and 14 bases separated the two germline ends. The sequence was obtained from a man in his late teens or twenties who had mild COVID-19 (a few samples of this study predate the infection). Cell type and time point are not known. Sequencing was performed on PBMCs or a T cell subset sorted from them (not recorded which). The chain joins TRBV7-2 to TRBJ1-5; possible D gene TRBD1, 5 bases. Here the CDR3 DNA reads TGTGCCAGCAGTCGCGGACGGGACGGCAATCAGCCCCAGCATTTT. Translated: CASSRGRDGNQPQHF.